This T cell receptor (beta chain) originates from a study of blood T cell repertoires in COVID-19. As for the study in general: Collection of acute and convalescent COVID-19 samples took place in the United States, Italy and Spain.

Germline trimming cut 6 bases from V and 0 bases from J; bases unmatched to any gene: 6. The germline V gene encodes CDR1 SQVTM and CDR2 ANQGSEA. This CDR3 is 15 amino acids long. Measured with immunoSEQ multiplex PCR; TCRdb has only the in-frame clones, and not every one. This table has hundreds of thousands of clones, 88% appearing once. Sequenced input: PBMCs or T cells enriched from blood (not recorded which). The receptor was derived from a woman aged 50 to 60 who had recovered from COVID-19. The V call is TRBV29-1, the J call TRBJ2-2; 8 bases are a match to TRBD2. This chain's CDR3 is CSVWLAGANTGELFF. CDR3 DNA sequence: TGCAGCGTGTGGCTAGCGGGCGCGAACACCGGGGAGCTGTTTTTT.